A single sample is the source of the 27 T cell receptor beta chains below, sequenced in a study of naive and memory T cell subsets. Amplification of ligated cDNA took four PCR rounds with SP2 and nested alpha and beta constant primers. TCRdb re-derived calls from the 5' RACE reads in MiXCR, one entry per CDR3 protein. The sample has approximately 30,000 distinct CDR3 sequences; 15% to 20% are singletons. The library had UMIs added by 3' ligation of an oligonucleotide to TCR cDNA. These receptors all stem from a female donor in good health.

The sample holds many counts of this clonotype. The gene calls are TRBV12-3 or TRBV12-4 and TRBJ2-5; D is unclear. V gave up 5 bases and J gave up 4 bases, with 2 bases separating them. The CDR3 loop spans 10 amino acids. The CDR3 sequence is CASSGETQYF. The CDR3 DNA is TGTGCCAGCAGTGGAGAGACCCAGTACTTC.

This clonotype was found a few times. This CDR3 reads CASSVDRPKNIQYF. The CDR3 nucleotides read TGCGCCAGCAGCGTCGACAGGCCCAAAAACATTCAGTACTTC. This chain uses TRBV5-1 with TRBJ2-4; perhaps TRBD1 as D (6 bases). V was pared by 4 bases and J by 2 bases, with 10 bases between. CDR1 SGHRS and CDR2 YFSETQ come from the germline V gene. This CDR3 comprises 14 residues.

This clonotype turned up a few times. V gene TRBV20-1 combines with J gene TRBJ1-1, with D hard to call. This CDR3 spans 14 amino acids. Germline lookup yields CDR1 DFQATT and CDR2 SNEGSKA (reference sequence). V was clipped by 6 bases and J by 4 bases, with 18 bases between them. The CDR3 DNA follows: TGCAGTGCGCCGCCGGGAGGCACCACCACTGAAGCTTTCTTT. Encoded protein: CSAPPGGTTTEAFF.

The chain carries TRBV10-1 and TRBJ2-3; D unresolved. Deletions cut 3 bases from V and 4 bases from J, with 23 bases between. Per germline, CDR1 WNHNN and CDR2 SYGVQD (reference sequence). The CDR3 runs 18 residues. In DNA, the CDR3 is TGCGCCAGCAGTGAAACCCGGGCCCGTAGGGATCGGTCAGATACGCAGTATTTT. Translated, it gives CASSETRARRDRSDTQYF.

This clonotype was counted between two and nine times. V is TRBV7-2 and J is TRBJ1-1; unclear D gene. Germline values: CDR1 SGHTA, CDR2 FQGNSA. This CDR3 is 11 amino acids long. Trimming removed 5 bases from V and 8 bases from J, with 9 bases in between. CDR3 sequence reads: CASSQVAEAFF. Here the CDR3 DNA reads TGTGCCAGCAGCCAGGTGGCAGAAGCTTTCTTT.

The table lists this clonotype with a few counts. The CDR3 loop reads CASSFPLFRGDEQFF. CDR3 coding DNA: TGTGCCAGCAGCTTCCCCCTCTTCAGGGGAGATGAGCAGTTCTTC. This chain links TRBV5-6 with TRBJ2-1, with a tentative D call TRBD1 (6 bases). Germline CDR1 reads SGHDT; CDR2 reads YYEEEE. Between the trimmed V and J ends, which lost 2 bases and 8 bases, there was a span of 17 bases. This CDR3 comprises 15 residues. The complete variable domain, with remaining parts taken from reference TRBV5-6 and TRBJ2-1, reads DAGVTQSPTHLIKTRGQQVTLRCSPKSGHDTVSWYQQALGQGPQFIFQYYEEEERQRGNFPDRFSGHQFPNYSSELNVNALLLGDSALYLCASSFPLFRGDEQFFGPGTRLTVL.

The gene calls are TRBV6-5 and TRBJ2-7; 8 bases align to TRBD1. The V segment lost 6 bases and the J segment 6 bases; nucleotides outside the gene matches: 10. There are 14 residues in the CDR3. Germline V gives CDR1 MNHEY, CDR2 SVGAGI. CDR3 in amino acids: CASSSGGARREQYF. DNA for the CDR3: TGTGCCAGCAGCTCAGGGGGCGCGAGACGCGAGCAGTACTTC.

This clonotype was picked up a small number of times. The chain carries TRBV7-2 and TRBJ2-3; 8 bases are a match to TRBD2. Trimming removed 3 bases from V and 2 bases from J; junction bases left unmatched: 7. Germline lookup yields CDR1 SGHTA and CDR2 FQGNSA. The CDR3 loop spans 16 amino acids. The CDR3 coding sequence is TGTGCCAGCAGCTTGGGCGGGGGACTAGACACAGATACGCAGTATTTT. Encoded protein: CASSLGGGLDTDTQYF. The full variable domain, completed using reference TRBV7-2 and TRBJ2-3, is GAGVSQSPSNKVTEKGKDVELRCDPISGHTALYWYRQSLGQGLEFLIYFQGNSAPDKSGLPSDRFSAERTGGSVSTLTIQRTQQEDSAVYLCASSLGGGLDTDTQYFGPGTRLTVL.

This clonotype was seen a handful of times. The V gene is TRBV6-6, the J gene TRBJ2-5; D unresolved. Per the germline V gene, CDR1 is MNHNY and CDR2 is SVGAGI (reference sequence). The CDR3 extends over 11 amino acids. The V and J ends lost 2 bases and 6 bases respectively, with 4 bases between them. The CDR3 is CASSYVKTQYF. CDR3 DNA sequence: TGTGCCAGCAGTTACGTGAAGACCCAGTACTTC.

J is TRBJ2-1 and V is TRBV6-5; 16 bases map to TRBD2. V lost 8 bases, J lost 4 bases, and 8 bases stayed unmatched. The length of the CDR3 is 17 residues. The V gene's germline CDR1 is MNHEY and CDR2 SVGAGI. The CDR3, as DNA: TGTGCCAGCCAGGGACTAGCGGGGGGGCCGAAGTACAATGAGCAGTTCTTC. Its protein product is CASQGLAGGPKYNEQFF.

The chain links TRBV12-3 or TRBV12-4 to TRBJ2-6, with D possibly being TRBD2 (5 bases). The CDR3 length is 17 residues. Trimming removed 5 bases from V and 2 bases from J, with 16 bases in between. The CDR3 DNA reads as TGTGCCAGCAGTCGGACGGGCGCCGGGGCTGGGGCCAACGTCCTGACTTTC. Protein: CASSRTGAGAGANVLTF.

V gene TRBV7-3 combines with J gene TRBJ2-1; the match to TRBD2 covers 7 bases. The germline CDR1 and CDR2 sequences are SGHTA and FQGTGA. This CDR3 has 15 amino acids. V shed 5 bases, J shed 5 bases, and the junction held 9 bases outside the gene matches. The CDR3 region has the DNA TGTGCCAGCAGCGACCTGGCTAGCGGCGACAATGAGCAGTTCTTC. Protein sequence: CASSDLASGDNEQFF. The full variable domain, its missing parts supplied by reference TRBV7-3 and TRBJ2-1, is GAGVSQTPSNKVTEKGKYVELRCDPISGHTALYWYRQSLGQGPEFLIYFQGTGAADDSGLPNDRFFAVRPEGSVSTLKIQRTERGDSAVYLCASSDLASGDNEQFFGPGTRLTVL.

Concerning this clonotype: This may be a read error, as it is one base from a much larger clone. The gene calls are TRBV20-1 and TRBJ1-2; TRBD1 might be the D (6 bases). CDR3 length equals 12 residues. Looked up from germline, CDR1 is DFQATT and CDR2 is SNEGSKA (reference sequence). CDR3 DNA sequence: TGCAGTGCCAGGGGCCCGGACTATGGCGACACCTTC. Protein: CSARGPDYGDTF.

This clonotype was seen at least ten times. V and J are TRBV7-8 and TRBJ2-1; the D gene is possibly TRBD1 (6 bases). Trimming cost V 5 bases and J 5 bases, with 16 bases left between them. Per germline, CDR1 SGHVS and CDR2 FQNEAQ. This CDR3 spans 15 amino acids. CDR3: CASSARTESHNEQFF. CDR3 bases: TGTGCCAGCAGCGCCCGGACAGAATCCCACAATGAGCAGTTCTTC.

This clonotype was recorded at least ten times. The V call is TRBV20-1, the J call TRBJ2-7; maybe TRBD1 (6 bases). The CDR3 is 15 amino acids. V was trimmed by 3 bases and J by 3 bases, leaving 18 bases between them. Germline V gene lookup returns CDR1 DFQATT and CDR2 SNEGSKA (reference sequence). The CDR3 sequence is CSASPRQEPVYEQYF. In nucleotides, the CDR3 is TGCAGTGCTAGCCCCAGACAGGAACCCGTCTACGAGCAGTACTTC.

Ten or more counts support this clonotype. The rearrangement uses TRBV11-2 and TRBJ2-5; 13 bases line up with TRBD2. Germline V gene lookup returns CDR1 SGHAT and CDR2 FQNNGV. This CDR3 spans 15 amino acids. The J segment lost 5 bases and the V segment lost 5 bases, leaving 5 bases of the junction unmatched. The DNA of the CDR3 is TGTGCCAGCAGCCCCGGGACTAGCGGGATGGAGACCCAGTACTTC. As protein: CASSPGTSGMETQYF.

Only a few counts were recorded for this clonotype. The chain employs TRBV15 and TRBJ1-6; 8 positions match TRBD1. The CDR3 covers 14 residues. CDR1 is LNHNV and CDR2 is YYDKDF in the germline V gene (reference sequence). The V gene end was trimmed by 0 bases and the J gene end by 9 bases; junction bases not matched to a gene: 1. CDR3 bases: TGTGCCACCAGCAGAGACACAGGGGGTTCACCCCTCCACTTT. It encodes CATSRDTGGSPLHF.

This rearrangement joins TRBV5-5 to TRBJ1-4, with TRBD1 identical over 9 bases. This CDR3 is 15 amino acids long. V shed 4 bases, J shed 4 bases, and the junction held 5 bases outside the gene matches. The germline CDR1 and CDR2 sequences are SGHKS and YYEKEE (reference sequence). CDR3 region: CASSTPGQGNEKLFF. CDR3 bases: TGTGCCAGCAGCACTCCGGGACAGGGTAATGAAAAACTGTTTTTT.

This clonotype was seen many times. The V call is TRBV6-5, the J call TRBJ2-3; D not resolved. CDR1 and CDR2 from the germline V gene are MNHEY and SVGAGI. There are 13 residues in the CDR3. Trimming cost V 6 bases and J 5 bases, with 12 bases left between them. CDR3 DNA: TGTGCCAGCAGACCTGAAGTCGGAGATACGCAGTATTTT. Its protein is CASRPEVGDTQYF.

The V call is TRBV5-1, the J call TRBJ2-7; maybe TRBD1 (6 bases). Looked up from germline, CDR1 is SGHRS and CDR2 is YFSETQ. The germline V and J ends were trimmed by 4 bases and 4 bases, with 12 bases remaining between them. The CDR3 extends over 13 amino acids. The CDR3 DNA follows: TGCGCCAGCAGCCCCAGGACAGATTACGAGCAGTACTTC. Translating it yields CASSPRTDYEQYF.

This clonotype was seen repeatedly, ten times or more. The chain employs TRBV20-1 and TRBJ2-1; 14 bases align to TRBD2. This CDR3 is built from 18 residues. Unmatched junction bases numbered 11, after V lost 4 bases and J lost 3 bases. Germline lookup yields CDR1 DFQATT and CDR2 SNEGSKA (reference sequence). This chain's CDR3 is CSAIKPGLAGDRYNEQFF. In DNA form, the CDR3 reads TGCAGTGCTATCAAACCGGGACTAGCGGGGGATCGCTACAATGAGCAGTTCTTC.

The chain employs TRBV5-6 and TRBJ2-3, with D perhaps matching TRBD1 or TRBD2 (5 bases each). The CDR3 length is 13 residues. Germline CDR1 and CDR2: SGHDT and YYEEEE. The V end lost 4 bases, the J end lost 5 bases, and 11 bases lay between the germline ends. CDR3 region: CASSPGTEDTQYF. As DNA, the CDR3 is TGTGCCAGCAGCCCCGGGACGGAAGATACGCAGTATTTT.

The chain employs TRBV6-4 and TRBJ2-1; 10 nucleotides agree with TRBD2. CDR3 length: 18 amino acids. Germline assignment: CDR1 MRHNA and CDR2 SNTAGT. Trimming cost V 1 base and J 0 bases; bases outside gene matches: 6. The CDR3 loop is CASSDYWSGGASYNEQFF. The CDR3 DNA sequence: TGTGCCAGCAGTGACTATTGGAGCGGGGGGGCCTCCTACAATGAGCAGTTCTTC.

V usage is TRBV7-2 and J usage is TRBJ2-1; 10 bases are shared with TRBD2. The CDR3 spans 16 residues. Germline CDR1 reads SGHTA; CDR2 reads FQGNSA. V lost 1 base and J lost 6; bases outside the gene matches: 6. The CDR3 is CASSLVPSGGLNEQFF. The CDR3 DNA sequence: TGTGCCAGCAGCTTAGTTCCTAGCGGGGGTCTCAATGAGCAGTTCTTC.

This clonotype has only a few counts. The chain has TRBV9 and TRBJ1-1; D unclear. The CDR3 extends over 13 amino acids. Germline CDR1 and CDR2: SGDLS and YYNGEE. V gave up 0 bases and J gave up 1 base, with 4 bases separating them. CDR3 in amino acids: CASSVARNTEAFF. Here the CDR3 DNA reads TGTGCCAGCAGCGTAGCCAGGAACACTGAAGCTTTCTTT.

The chain is built from TRBV13 and TRBJ1-6; D is unclear. Trimming removed 4 bases at V and 13 bases at J, with 26 bases between. The length of the CDR3 is 17 residues. In germline, CDR1 is PRHDT, CDR2 FYEKMQ (reference sequence). The CDR3 DNA is TGTGCCAGCAGCTCCGCCCCCACCGGGAAAGGCAATCTGCCCCTCCACTTT. Translation: CASSSAPTGKGNLPLHF.

As DNA, the CDR3 is TGTGCCAGCAGTTTAATGAGAGGGGATACGCAGTATTTT. This codes for CASSLMRGDTQYF. V gene TRBV12-3 or TRBV12-4 combines with J gene TRBJ2-3, with D tentatively TRBD2 (5 bases). This CDR3 spans 13 amino acids. Trimming pared 2 bases from V and 6 bases from J, leaving 9 bases between.